The 20 T cell receptor beta chains listed next were all sequenced from one sample in a study of cytomegalovirus exposure and HLA in healthy donors. A multiplex PCR was run with 60 Vbeta primers and 13 Jbeta primers. Sequencing was performed with immunoSEQ multiplex PCR; in TCRdb, only in-frame clones are kept and a portion is missing. The data show around 190,000 clones, roughly 9.4% seen once. Sequencing was done on a sample of PBMCs. The source is a woman aged 25 to 39 in good health and CMV-seropositive.

The chain combines TRBV9 with TRBJ2-5; TRBD1 might be the D (7 bases). The ends were cut back, 5 bases at V and 5 bases at J, with 19 bases in the middle. Germline values: CDR1 SGDLS, CDR2 YYNGEE. The CDR3 loop spans 15 amino acids. CDR3 sequence reads: CASSGTGEVWETQYF. CDR3 nucleotides: TGTGCCAGCAGTGGTACAGGGGAGGTTTGGGAGACCCAGTACTTC.

In this sample, this clone turned up a few times. V and J are TRBV2 and TRBJ1-1; 7 positions match TRBD1. From germline, CDR1 is SNHLY and CDR2 FYNNEI. Trimming at V came to 8 bases and at J to 1 base, leaving 16 bases not matched to a gene. The CDR3 runs to 17 residues. CDR3 coding DNA: TGTGCCAGCTCGTCGGACAGGCTGTTAAGAGGGAACACTGAAGCTTTCTTT. Translated: CASSSDRLLRGNTEAFF.

This clone showed up just a few times. The chain couples TRBV5-1 to TRBJ2-1; 8 nucleotides agree with TRBD2. The CDR3 totals 16 residues. V was clipped by 7 bases and J by 3 bases; unmatched bases: 12. Germline-derived CDR1 and CDR2 are SGHRS and YFSETQ. This CDR3 reads CASGRSGLADYNEQFF. The CDR3 region has the DNA TGCGCCAGCGGTCGCTCCGGACTAGCCGACTACAATGAGCAGTTCTTC.

This clone was found a few times. The V call is TRBV5-1, the J call TRBJ2-5; 12 positions match TRBD2. Trimming cost V 4 bases and J 1 base; bases outside gene matches: 8. Germline loops: CDR1 SGHRS, CDR2 YFSETQ. This CDR3 has 17 residues. The CDR3 DNA is TGCGCCAGCAGCCCGTCGGGACTAGCGGGCTTCCAAGAGACCCAGTACTTC. Protein sequence: CASSPSGLAGFQETQYF.

There are a few counts of this clone. This chain joins TRBV18 and TRBJ2-2; TRBD1 might be the D (5 bases). V dropped 3 bases and J dropped 5 bases, with 7 bases sitting between them. CDR1 is KGHSH and CDR2 is LQKENI in the germline V gene. The CDR3 totals 13 residues. CDR3 nucleotide sequence: TGTGCCAGCTCACCGGGGCAGACCGGGGAGCTGTTTTTT. It yields the protein CASSPGQTGELFF.

This clone showed up just a few times. The chain carries TRBV18 and TRBJ2-1; D might be TRBD2 (5 bases). Trimming stripped 3 bases from V and 2 bases from J, with 8 bases between. In germline, CDR1 is KGHSH, CDR2 LQKENI. The CDR3 spans 14 residues. The CDR3 DNA follows: TGTGCCAGCTCACCCCCCGGGACCTACAATGAGCAGTTCTTC. Its translation is CASSPPGTYNEQFF.

The chain uses TRBV9 and TRBJ2-7, with 9 bases fitting TRBD2. J gave up 3 bases and V 3 bases, and 10 bases lay outside the gene matches. CDR1 is SGDLS and CDR2 is YYNGEE in the germline V gene. The CDR3 has 16 residues. In DNA form, the CDR3 reads TGTGCCAGCAGCGCCGAGAGGGGGACTAGCTTCTACGAGCAGTACTTC. Amino acids: CASSAERGTSFYEQYF.

This clone was picked up a small number of times. Other DNA sequences within the sample encode an identical CDR3. This chain joins TRBV7-2 and TRBJ2-5; 13 positions match TRBD2. J lost 5 bases, V lost 3 bases, and 3 bases had no gene match. This CDR3 has 15 residues. Germline V gene sequence: CDR1 SGHTA, CDR2 FQGNSA. CDR3 in DNA: TGTGCCAGCAGCTTTGGACTAGCGGGAGTGGAGACCCAGTACTTC. Translation: CASSFGLAGVETQYF.

This clone was seen a few times. This chain links TRBV2 with TRBJ1-4; weak D call: TRBD1 (6 bases). The CDR3 consists of 14 residues. V dropped 7 bases and J dropped 1 base, with 10 bases sitting between them. Germline CDR1 reads SNHLY; CDR2 reads FYNNEI. The CDR3 DNA follows: TGTGCCAGCAATCTGGACAGAACTAATGAAAAACTGTTTTTT. Translated, it gives CASNLDRTNEKLFF.

The chain combines TRBV7-3 with TRBJ1-1; tentatively, D is TRBD1 (5 bases). Per germline, CDR1 SGHTA and CDR2 FQGTGA. The CDR3 is 13 amino acids. V was cut by 3 bases and J by 3 bases, with 8 bases left in between. This chain's CDR3 is CASSFQGDTEAFF. CDR3 coding DNA: TGTGCCAGCAGCTTTCAGGGCGACACTGAAGCTTTCTTT.

This clone has more than one count but fewer than ten. The gene calls are TRBV21-1 and TRBJ2-7; the table assigns TRBD2, which was not confirmed against the DNA. TRBV21-1 is a pseudogene locus. The CDR3 length is 17 residues. In nucleotides, the CDR3 is TGTGCCAGCAGCAAAGTGAGACTAGCGGGATTCTCCTACGAGCAGTACTTC. This sequence encodes CASSKVRLAGFSYEQYF.

This clone was counted between two and nine times. The chain has TRBV7-3 and TRBJ2-7, with TRBD1 matching 8 bases. The CDR3 spans 14 residues. With V trimmed by 4 bases and J by 3 bases, 5 bases remained unmatched. Germline CDR1 and CDR2: SGHTA and FQGTGA. CDR3 in amino acids: CASSSGQGGYEQYF. In nucleotides, the CDR3 is TGTGCCAGCAGCTCAGGACAGGGAGGCTACGAGCAGTACTTC.

The chain employs TRBV18 and TRBJ2-1; D may be TRBD1 (6 bases). V shed 2 bases and J shed 2 bases, with 7 bases lying between them. The germline V gene has CDR1 KGHSH and CDR2 LQKENI. The CDR3 runs to 14 residues. Written as DNA, the CDR3 is TGTGCCAGCTCACCAAGGGGGACCTACAATGAGCAGTTCTTC. Translation gives CASSPRGTYNEQFF.

This clone was seen more than once but under ten times. J is TRBJ2-2 and V is TRBV2; 8 bases match TRBD2. CDR3 length equals 13 residues. In germline, CDR1 is SNHLY, CDR2 FYNNEI. Losses at the gene ends were 6 bases for V and 4 bases for J; bases not matched to a gene: 1. The CDR3 DNA follows: TGTGCCAGCAGCCGGGAGGGCACCGGGGAGCTGTTTTTT. Encoded protein: CASSREGTGELFF.

The sample holds a few counts of this clone. The rearrangement joins TRBV7-9 to TRBJ2-2, with 11 positions matching TRBD2. J was trimmed by 5 bases and V by 11 bases; bases with no gene match: 7. The CDR3 spans 14 residues. CDR1 is SEHNR, CDR2 FQNEAQ, per germline (reference sequence). The CDR3 is CAGTSGSGTGELFF. CDR3 coding DNA: TGTGCCGGAACTAGCGGGAGTGGGACCGGGGAGCTGTTTTTT.

The chain joins TRBV5-6 to TRBJ1-2; tentative D call: TRBD1 (5 bases). Trimming took off 3 bases at V and 7 bases at J, with 10 bases between the two ends. There are 12 residues in the CDR3. CDR1 is SGHDT and CDR2 is YYEEEE in the germline V gene. CDR3 coding DNA: TGTGCCAGCAGCTACGGACACTCTGGCTACACCTTC. Its translation: CASSYGHSGYTF.

This chain joins TRBV4-2 and TRBJ2-2; D not certain. Germline CDR1 LGHNA, CDR2 YNFKEQ. Trimming removed 0 bases at V and 3 bases at J, with 20 bases between. The CDR3 spans 19 residues. For the CDR3, the DNA is TGTGCCAGCAGCCAAGACCTGAGGAGCGCCCCTCCTTACACCGGGGAGCTGTTTTTT. Protein sequence: CASSQDLRSAPPYTGELFF.

This clone was counted between two and nine times. J is TRBJ1-2 and V is TRBV14; tentatively, D is TRBD1 (5 bases). The CDR3 contains 14 residues. Germline CDR1 SGHDN, CDR2 FVKESK. V dropped 4 bases and J dropped 8 bases, with 17 bases sitting between them. The CDR3 loop reads CASSPGPAVGGYTF. Here the CDR3 DNA reads TGTGCCAGCAGCCCAGGGCCCGCCGTTGGGGGCTACACCTTC.

This rearrangement joins TRBV5-4 to TRBJ1-2; 7 bases line up with TRBD1. The CDR3 spans 15 residues. The germline V gene has CDR1 SGHNT and CDR2 YYREEE (reference sequence). V lost 4 bases and J lost 4; bases outside the gene matches: 10. The CDR3 DNA follows: TGTGCCAGCAGCACTACAGGGGAAAGAAGCTATGGCTACACCTTC. Protein sequence: CASSTTGERSYGYTF.

This sequence joins TRBV5-4 and TRBJ2-1, with D perhaps TRBD2 (6 bases). CDR1 is SGHNT, CDR2 YYREEE, per germline (reference sequence). V lost 2 bases, J lost 7 bases, and 7 bases lay in between. The CDR3 extends over 12 amino acids. For the CDR3, the DNA is TGTGCCAGCAGCTTTGGGAGGAATGAGCAGTTCTTC. Protein: CASSFGRNEQFF.